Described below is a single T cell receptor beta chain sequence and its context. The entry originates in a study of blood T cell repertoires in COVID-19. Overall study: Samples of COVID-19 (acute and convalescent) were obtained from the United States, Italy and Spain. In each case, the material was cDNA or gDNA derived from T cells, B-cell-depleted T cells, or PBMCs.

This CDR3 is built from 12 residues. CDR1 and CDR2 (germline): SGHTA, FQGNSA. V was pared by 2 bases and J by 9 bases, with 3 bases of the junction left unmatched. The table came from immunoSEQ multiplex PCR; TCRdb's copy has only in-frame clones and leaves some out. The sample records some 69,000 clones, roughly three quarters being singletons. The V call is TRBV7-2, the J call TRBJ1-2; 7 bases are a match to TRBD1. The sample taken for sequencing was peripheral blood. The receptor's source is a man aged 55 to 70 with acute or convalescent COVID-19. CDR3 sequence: CASSLLTGSYTF. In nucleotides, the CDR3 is TGTGCCAGCAGCTTACTGACAGGGAGCTACACCTTC.